This T cell receptor (beta chain) was recovered during a study of patients and donors after allogeneic stem cell transplantation. TCRdb processed the RT-PCR reads anew with MiXCR; each CDR3 protein has one entry. The table has approximately 170,000 distinct CDR3 sequences, roughly 31% seen once. This clonotype was seen only a few times. Losses at the gene ends were 5 bases for V and 5 bases for J; bases not matched to a gene: 5. This CDR3 contains 14 residues. Sequenced input: blood, either unsorted or a sorted T cell fraction (not recorded which). The TCR was taken from a human donor who was either an allogeneic HSCT recipient or a stem cell or donor lymphocyte infusion donor (not recorded which). It is not recorded whose cells these are; they may come from a transplant donor. This chain uses TRBV12-3 or TRBV12-4 with TRBJ2-1; 8 nucleotides align to TRBD1. The CDR3 sequence: CASSRDRGHNEQFF. In DNA, the CDR3 is TGTGCCAGCAGTCGAGACAGGGGCCACAATGAGCAGTTCTTC.